This T cell receptor beta chain was sequenced in a study of sequential checkpoint blockade in melanoma. Study as a whole: Matched biopsies came pretreatment and at week 13 for twenty-two patients.

By frequency in the sample, this clone is medium-sized. Its antigen is unidentified. V dropped 2 bases and J dropped 5 bases, with 12 bases sitting between them. The CDR3 is 15 amino acids. Germline V gene sequence: CDR1 SGHNT, CDR2 YENEEA. Study conclusions and caveats: T-cell fraction and clonality followed PD-L1 and CD8+ counts, not mutational load.

Measured with immunoSEQ multiplex PCR; TCRdb has only the in-frame clones, and not every one. This table holds approximately 3,000 clones, over 20% found once. The sample's treatment: randomized to nivolumab then ipilimumab (arm A) or the reverse (arm B). None of the patients previously received DNA-damaging chemotherapy. This TCR derives from a human donor with melanoma. V usage is TRBV11-3 and J usage is TRBJ2-2; no firm D call. The sequencing here drew on tumor tissue (inferred from file names), taken from a patient given nivolumab and ipilimumab in sequence. CDR3 bases: TGTGCCAGCAGCTTAACGAGAACCACGACCGGGGAGCTGTTTTTT. Translation gives CASSLTRTTTGELFF.